These T cell receptor beta chains were read from a single sample in a study of cytomegalovirus exposure and HLA in healthy donors. Sequencing was performed with immunoSEQ multiplex PCR; in TCRdb, only in-frame clones are kept and a portion is missing. The repertoire holds about 200,000 clones, 80% to 85% seen once, with around 6% in the top ten. The specimen was PBMCs. The receptor set was obtained from a woman between 45 and 60 years old in good health and CMV-seropositive. Each CDR3 is given with its conserved first and last residue. A D gene is named only where the DNA matches it firmly. Part of the rows lack a size; the others show once, few, many or a class for expanded clones.

d_call: NA
j_call: TRBJ2-7
v_call: TRBV28
clone_size: few
cdr3_aa: CASRGPQGGLSYEQYF
cdr3_nt: TGTGCCAGCAGAGGACCCCAGGGGGGACTCTCCTACGAGCAGTACTTC

d_call: TRBD2
j_call: TRBJ2-3
v_call: TRBV7-9
clone_size: NA
cdr3_aa: CASSLVSLAGGWTDTQYF
cdr3_nt: TGTGCCAGCAGCTTAGTCTCACTAGCGGGAGGATGGACAGATACGCAGTATTTT

d_call: NA
j_call: TRBJ1-2
v_call: TRBV28
clone_size: NA
cdr3_aa: CASSSPPKGYTF
cdr3_nt: TGTGCCAGCAGTTCCCCCCCTAAAGGCTACACCTTC

d_call: NA
j_call: TRBJ1-6
v_call: TRBV28
clone_size: NA
cdr3_aa: CASSWDINSPLHF
cdr3_nt: TGTGCCAGCAGTTGGGACATCAATTCACCCCTCCACTTT

d_call: TRBD2
j_call: TRBJ2-3
v_call: TRBV4-2
clone_size: NA
cdr3_aa: CASSQEVSGTSGRLDTQYF
cdr3_nt: TGTGCCAGCAGCCAAGAGGTCTCCGGGACTAGCGGGAGGTTGGATACGCAGTATTTT

d_call: TRBD2
j_call: TRBJ2-2
v_call: TRBV27
clone_size: NA
cdr3_aa: CASSSPLREGNTGELFF
cdr3_nt: TGTGCCAGCAGTTCCCCATTGAGGGAGGGGAACACCGGGGAGCTGTTTTTT

d_call: NA
j_call: TRBJ1-3
v_call: TRBV6-1
clone_size: once
cdr3_aa: CASSVPTSGTGNTIYF
cdr3_nt: TGTGCCAGCAGTGTCCCGACGAGCGGGACTGGAAACACCATATATTTT

d_call: NA
j_call: TRBJ1-5
v_call: TRBV2
clone_size: NA
cdr3_aa: CASSDLASNQPQHF
cdr3_nt: TGTGCCAGCAGTGATCTGGCCAGCAATCAGCCCCAGCATTTT

d_call: NA
j_call: TRBJ2-5
v_call: TRBV18
clone_size: NA
cdr3_aa: CASSPQRAAETQYF
cdr3_nt: TGTGCCAGCTCACCACAGCGCGCCGCGGAGACCCAGTACTTC

d_call: TRBD1
j_call: TRBJ1-5
v_call: TRBV7-8
clone_size: NA
cdr3_aa: CASSFPGGNQPQHF
cdr3_nt: TGTGCCAGCAGCTTTCCAGGGGGGAATCAGCCCCAGCATTTT

d_call: TRBD1
j_call: TRBJ2-7
v_call: TRBV6-5
clone_size: NA
cdr3_aa: CASSPLGQGSEQYF
cdr3_nt: TGTGCCAGCTCTCCGCTGGGACAGGGATCCGAGCAGTACTTC

d_call: NA
j_call: TRBJ1-3
v_call: TRBV29-1
clone_size: NA
cdr3_aa: CSAQRGASGNTIYF
cdr3_nt: TGCAGCGCCCAACGGGGGGCCTCTGGAAACACCATATATTTT

d_call: NA
j_call: TRBJ1-4
v_call: TRBV28
clone_size: NA
cdr3_aa: CASHTTGLAGEKLFF
cdr3_nt: TGTGCCAGCCACACTACAGGGCTGGCAGGGGAAAAACTGTTTTTT

d_call: NA
j_call: TRBJ1-2
v_call: TRBV25-1
clone_size: NA
cdr3_aa: CASSPGGLSNYGYTF
cdr3_nt: TGTGCCAGCAGCCCCGGGGGGCTGAGCAACTATGGCTACACCTTC

d_call: NA
j_call: TRBJ2-7
v_call: TRBV28
clone_size: NA
cdr3_aa: CASSTGGGQGRYEQYF
cdr3_nt: TGTGCCAGCAGTACGGGGGGGGGACAGGGAAGATACGAGCAGTACTTC

d_call: TRBD2
j_call: TRBJ2-3
v_call: TRBV4-3
clone_size: NA
cdr3_aa: CASSQVPSGGGSTDTQYF
cdr3_nt: TGCGCCAGCAGCCAGGTTCCTAGCGGGGGGGGTAGCACAGATACGCAGTATTTT

d_call: TRBD2
j_call: TRBJ2-7
v_call: TRBV6-1
clone_size: NA
cdr3_aa: CASSGLAGGPYEQYF
cdr3_nt: TGTGCCAGCAGTGGACTAGCGGGAGGGCCGTACGAGCAGTACTTC

d_call: TRBD2
j_call: TRBJ2-3
v_call: TRBV5-6
clone_size: few
cdr3_aa: CASSGRTSAGTDTQYF
cdr3_nt: TGTGCCAGCAGCGGAAGGACTAGCGCCGGCACAGATACGCAGTATTTT

d_call: NA
j_call: TRBJ2-1
v_call: TRBV13
clone_size: NA
cdr3_aa: CASSSTAYNEQFF
cdr3_nt: TGTGCCAGCAGCTCGACAGCCTACAATGAGCAGTTCTTC

d_call: NA
j_call: TRBJ2-7
v_call: TRBV6-1
clone_size: once
cdr3_aa: CASSEAGKNSGEQYF
cdr3_nt: TGTGCCAGCAGTGAAGCGGGGAAAAACTCAGGGGAGCAGTACTTC

d_call: NA
j_call: TRBJ2-3
v_call: TRBV11-2
clone_size: NA
cdr3_aa: CASSLGVLPDTQYF
cdr3_nt: TGTGCCAGCAGCTTAGGAGTCCTGCCGGATACGCAGTATTTT

d_call: NA
j_call: TRBJ2-5
v_call: TRBV15
clone_size: NA
cdr3_aa: CATSRGGAKETQYF
cdr3_nt: TGTGCCACCAGCAGAGGAGGCGCTAAAGAGACCCAGTACTTC

d_call: NA
j_call: TRBJ2-5
v_call: TRBV18
clone_size: NA
cdr3_aa: CASSPRGQETQYF
cdr3_nt: TGTGCCAGCTCACCCCGGGGCCAAGAGACCCAGTACTTC

d_call: NA
j_call: TRBJ2-5
v_call: TRBV7-3
clone_size: NA
cdr3_aa: CASSLTNQETQYF
cdr3_nt: TGTGCCAGCAGCTTAACCAACCAAGAGACCCAGTACTTC

d_call: TRBD1
j_call: TRBJ2-1
v_call: TRBV29-1
clone_size: once
cdr3_aa: CSGWADRGMYNEQFF
cdr3_nt: TGCAGCGGCTGGGCGGACAGGGGGATGTACAATGAGCAGTTCTTC

d_call: TRBD2
j_call: TRBJ2-1
v_call: TRBV7-9
clone_size: NA
cdr3_aa: CASSAGTRVNEQFF
cdr3_nt: TGTGCCAGCAGCGCCGGGACTAGAGTCAATGAGCAGTTCTTC

d_call: TRBD1
j_call: TRBJ1-1
v_call: TRBV28
clone_size: NA
cdr3_aa: CASTYRGGNTEAFF
cdr3_nt: TGTGCCAGCACCTACAGGGGAGGGAACACTGAAGCTTTCTTT

d_call: TRBD1
j_call: TRBJ1-2
v_call: TRBV28
clone_size: NA
cdr3_aa: CASSSLQGASYGYTF
cdr3_nt: TGTGCCAGCAGTTCGCTCCAGGGGGCTAGCTATGGCTACACCTTC

d_call: NA
j_call: TRBJ2-2
v_call: TRBV4-2
clone_size: NA
cdr3_aa: CASSQEGRAYTGELFF
cdr3_nt: TGTGCCAGCAGCCAAGAAGGCAGGGCCTACACCGGGGAGCTGTTTTTT

d_call: NA
j_call: TRBJ2-5
v_call: TRBV2
clone_size: few
cdr3_aa: CASRRDYQETQYF
cdr3_nt: TGTGCCAGCCGCCGGGACTACCAAGAGACCCAGTACTTC

d_call: NA
j_call: TRBJ2-4
v_call: TRBV5-4
clone_size: few
cdr3_aa: CASSPSAVAPNIQYF
cdr3_nt: TGTGCCAGCAGCCCGTCTGCGGTAGCGCCAAACATTCAGTACTTC

d_call: TRBD1
j_call: TRBJ2-5
v_call: TRBV7-2
clone_size: NA
cdr3_aa: CASSPDRGRETQYF
cdr3_nt: TGTGCCAGCAGCCCTGACAGGGGGCGAGAGACCCAGTACTTC

d_call: TRBD1
j_call: TRBJ1-1
v_call: TRBV7-9
clone_size: NA
cdr3_aa: CASSSTGQGNTEAFF
cdr3_nt: TGTGCCAGCAGCTCCACGGGACAGGGAAACACTGAAGCTTTCTTT

d_call: NA
j_call: TRBJ1-2
v_call: TRBV7-2
clone_size: NA
cdr3_aa: CASNRQEGGFGGYTF
cdr3_nt: TGTGCCAGCAACCGCCAGGAGGGAGGGTTCGGGGGCTACACCTTC

d_call: TRBD1
j_call: TRBJ1-2
v_call: TRBV18
clone_size: NA
cdr3_aa: CASSPSMDRESGYTF
cdr3_nt: TGTGCCAGCTCACCCTCGATGGACAGGGAGAGCGGCTACACCTTC

d_call: NA
j_call: TRBJ1-1
v_call: TRBV23-1
clone_size: NA
cdr3_aa: CASSQRETNTEAFF
cdr3_nt: TGCGCCAGCAGTCAAAGAGAAACGAACACTGAAGCTTTCTTT

d_call: NA
j_call: TRBJ1-5
v_call: TRBV6-5
clone_size: NA
cdr3_aa: CASSLASGPQHF
cdr3_nt: TGTGCCAGCAGTCTCGCCTCCGGGCCCCAGCATTTT

d_call: NA
j_call: TRBJ2-1
v_call: TRBV6-1
clone_size: NA
cdr3_aa: CASSEAPTSYNEQFF
cdr3_nt: TGTGCCAGCAGTGAAGCCCCCACTTCCTACAATGAGCAGTTCTTC

d_call: TRBD2
j_call: TRBJ2-5
v_call: TRBV7-2
clone_size: NA
cdr3_aa: CASSGTSGSQETQYF
cdr3_nt: TGTGCCAGCAGCGGGACTAGCGGGAGCCAAGAGACCCAGTACTTC

d_call: NA
j_call: TRBJ2-2
v_call: TRBV7-9
clone_size: NA
cdr3_aa: CASRIGGTGELFF
cdr3_nt: TGTGCCAGCAGGATAGGGGGCACCGGGGAGCTGTTTTTT

d_call: NA
j_call: TRBJ1-4
v_call: TRBV30
clone_size: NA
cdr3_aa: CAWSDGRVGEKLFF
cdr3_nt: TGTGCCTGGAGTGATGGCAGGGTGGGGGAAAAACTGTTTTTT

d_call: NA
j_call: TRBJ2-3
v_call: TRBV29-1
clone_size: NA
cdr3_aa: CSVEAGSTDTQYF
cdr3_nt: TGCAGCGTTGAGGCGGGGAGCACAGATACGCAGTATTTT

d_call: TRBD1
j_call: TRBJ1-5
v_call: TRBV6-4
clone_size: NA
cdr3_aa: CASNTTGGQPQHF
cdr3_nt: TGTGCCAGCAACACCACAGGGGGTCAGCCCCAGCATTTT

d_call: TRBD2
j_call: TRBJ2-4
v_call: TRBV4-1
clone_size: NA
cdr3_aa: CASSRGRTSGVAKNSQYF
cdr3_nt: TGCGCCAGCAGCCGCGGACGGACTAGCGGGGTGGCCAAAAACAGTCAGTACTTC

d_call: NA
j_call: TRBJ1-3
v_call: TRBV19
clone_size: NA
cdr3_aa: CASSIPLSGNTIYF
cdr3_nt: TGTGCCAGTAGTATTCCCCTCTCTGGAAACACCATATATTTT

d_call: NA
j_call: TRBJ2-7
v_call: TRBV7-9
clone_size: NA
cdr3_aa: CASSPSGVAGEQYF
cdr3_nt: TGTGCCAGCAGCCCCTCGGGTGTGGCGGGCGAGCAGTACTTC

d_call: NA
j_call: TRBJ1-4
v_call: TRBV2
clone_size: NA
cdr3_aa: CASRQLNEKLFF
cdr3_nt: TGTGCCAGCAGACAGTTGAATGAAAAACTGTTTTTT

d_call: TRBD1
j_call: TRBJ2-7
v_call: TRBV10-3
clone_size: NA
cdr3_aa: CAITAGTEYEQYF
cdr3_nt: TGTGCCATCACGGCCGGGACAGAATACGAGCAGTACTTC

d_call: NA
j_call: TRBJ1-1
v_call: TRBV15
clone_size: NA
cdr3_aa: CATSPGATEAFF
cdr3_nt: TGTGCCACCAGCCCAGGCGCCACTGAAGCTTTCTTT

d_call: TRBD2
j_call: TRBJ2-7
v_call: TRBV28
clone_size: few
cdr3_aa: CASSFLGPGLAGASYEQYF
cdr3_nt: TGTGCCAGCAGTTTCTTGGGCCCCGGACTAGCGGGGGCCTCCTACGAGCAGTACTTC

d_call: NA
j_call: TRBJ1-1
v_call: TRBV10-1
clone_size: NA
cdr3_aa: CASSATAGLNTEAFF
cdr3_nt: TGCGCCAGCAGTGCCACCGCCGGGTTGAACACTGAAGCTTTCTTT

d_call: NA
j_call: TRBJ1-1
v_call: TRBV19
clone_size: NA
cdr3_aa: CASRGLGTEAFF
cdr3_nt: TGTGCCAGTAGGGGGCTTGGTACTGAAGCTTTCTTT

d_call: NA
j_call: TRBJ1-4
v_call: TRBV7-9
clone_size: NA
cdr3_aa: CASSLQGQSNEKLFF
cdr3_nt: TGTGCCAGCAGCTTACAGGGGCAGAGTAATGAAAAACTGTTTTTT

d_call: NA
j_call: TRBJ1-1
v_call: TRBV28
clone_size: NA
cdr3_aa: CAIERSNTEAFF
cdr3_nt: TGTGCTATAGAGAGGAGTAACACTGAAGCTTTCTTT

d_call: TRBD1
j_call: TRBJ1-2
v_call: TRBV7-2
clone_size: NA
cdr3_aa: CASSLMVGQGINGYTF
cdr3_nt: TGTGCCAGCAGCTTAATGGTTGGACAGGGAATAAATGGCTACACCTTC

d_call: NA
j_call: TRBJ1-2
v_call: TRBV21-1
clone_size: NA
cdr3_aa: CASSNSGQGDYGYTF
cdr3_nt: TGTGCCAGCAGCAATAGCGGACAGGGGGACTATGGCTACACCTTC

d_call: NA
j_call: TRBJ1-3
v_call: TRBV5-6
clone_size: NA
cdr3_aa: CASSLWGQGPNSGNTIYF
cdr3_nt: TGTGCCAGCAGCTTGTGGGGCCAAGGGCCCAACTCTGGAAACACCATATATTTT

d_call: TRBD1
j_call: TRBJ1-2
v_call: TRBV7-9
clone_size: NA
cdr3_aa: CASSFQGVNYGYTF
cdr3_nt: TGTGCCAGCAGCTTTCAGGGGGTTAACTATGGCTACACCTTC

d_call: NA
j_call: TRBJ1-5
v_call: TRBV6-1
clone_size: NA
cdr3_aa: CASSETWAGNQPQHF
cdr3_nt: TGTGCCAGCAGTGAAACGTGGGCAGGCAATCAGCCCCAGCATTTT